The 17 T cell receptor beta chains in this list originate from one sample, sequenced in a study of Ad26.COV2.S vaccination and SARS-CoV-2 variants. The treatment denotes: around 19 received Ad26.COV2.S at low or high dose, single or two shots; about 5 received placebo; per-sample allocation not given. Following the first vaccine or placebo injection, samples were taken on day 63. TCRdb's copy holds only in-frame clones and misses some; the assay was immunoSEQ multiplex PCR. The sample consists of about 440,000 clones, about 83% of them appearing once. The sample consisted of peripheral blood, taken in a trial of Ad26.COV2.S vaccine versus placebo. All receptors come from a person between 18 and 59 years old who received the Ad26.COV2.S COVID-19 vaccine or a placebo.

This chain uses TRBV28 with TRBJ2-3; 8 bases match TRBD2. Trimming took 8 bases from V and 1 from J; bases not matched to a gene: 2. Germline CDR1 MDHEN, CDR2 SYDVKM. The CDR3 runs to 13 residues. CDR3 residues: CASVTSGTDTQYF. DNA of the CDR3: TGTGCCAGCGTGACTAGCGGCACAGATACGCAGTATTTT.

The gene calls are TRBV5-1 and TRBJ2-1; TRBD2 is a possible D gene (6 bases). This CDR3 is built from 15 residues. From germline, CDR1 is SGHRS and CDR2 YFSETQ. With 1 base removed from V and 5 bases from J, the gap between germline ends came to 13 bases. This CDR3 reads CASSLTAGLDNEQFF. The CDR3 region has the DNA TGCGCCAGCAGCTTGACGGCGGGACTGGACAATGAGCAGTTCTTC.

The gene calls are TRBV5-1 and TRBJ1-4, with a possible D match to TRBD1 (6 bases). Germline V gene data show CDR1 as SGHRS and CDR2 as YFSETQ. V lost 7 bases and J 6 bases, leaving 19 bases between the germline ends. The CDR3 consists of 15 residues. In DNA form, the CDR3 reads TGCGCCAGCTCCCGAGTGGGGGGCTCTGATGAAAAACTGTTTTTT. It encodes CASSRVGGSDEKLFF.

This chain's CDR3 is CASSPRREGQPQHF. In DNA, the CDR3 is TGTGCCAGCAGCCCCCGCAGGGAGGGTCAGCCCCAGCATTTT. J is TRBJ1-5 and V is TRBV4-2, with D possibly being TRBD1 (5 bases). CDR3 length: 14 amino acids. Germline assignment: CDR1 LGHNA and CDR2 YNFKEQ. Trimming left V 4 bases short and J 6 bases short, with 13 bases between.

The CDR3 is CAWRGGENSPLHF. CDR3 bases: TGTGCCTGGAGAGGCGGGGAGAATTCACCCCTCCACTTT. This sequence joins TRBV30 and TRBJ1-6; D call uncertain. The CDR3 has 13 amino acids. With 3 bases removed from V and 7 bases from J, the gap between germline ends came to 10 bases. Germline V CDR1 and CDR2: GTSNPN, SVGIG (reference sequence). The full variable domain, its missing parts supplied by reference TRBV30 and TRBJ1-6, is SQTIHQWPATLVQPVGSPLSLECTVEGTSNPNLYWYRQAAGRGLQLLFYSVGIGQISSEVPQNLSASRPQDRQFILSSKKLLLSDSGFYLCAWRGGENSPLHFGNGTRLTVT.

Written as DNA, the CDR3 is TGTGCCAGCAGCCAAGTTCGGACAGCCTCCTACGAGCAGTACTTC. It specifies CASSQVRTASYEQYF. The chain carries TRBV3-1 (or the pseudogene TRBV3-2) and TRBJ2-7; TRBD1 is a possible D gene (6 bases). Trimming stripped 1 base from V and 0 bases from J, with 10 bases between. CDR3 size: 15 residues. In germline, CDR1 is LGHDT, CDR2 YNNKEL (reference sequence).

The chain has TRBV9 and TRBJ2-7; possibly TRBD1 or TRBD2 for D (5 bases each). This CDR3 region has 15 residues. Trimming left V 3 bases short and J 6 bases short, with 19 bases between. From germline, CDR1 is SGDLS and CDR2 YYNGEE. The CDR3 DNA sequence: TGTGCCAGCAGCGAGAGGGGTTACGGGGCTGCCGAGCAGTACTTC. It encodes CASSERGYGAAEQYF.

This clone was recorded many times. The rearrangement links TRBV5-4 to TRBJ2-2, with 9 bases fitting TRBD1. Germline-derived CDR1 and CDR2 are SGHNT and YYREEE (reference sequence). With V trimmed by 0 bases and J by 7 bases, 4 bases remained unmatched. The CDR3 is 15 amino acids. The CDR3 DNA reads TGTGCCAGCAGCTTGGACAGGGGGCGGGTCGGGGAGCTGTTTTTT. Translating gives CASSLDRGRVGELFF.

This clone has more than one count but fewer than ten. The J gene is TRBJ2-1, the V gene TRBV29-1; 10 bases line up with TRBD2. There are 21 residues in the CDR3. After removal of 3 bases from V and 0 bases from J, the junction contained 20 bases not matched to a gene. CDR1 and CDR2 (germline): SQVTM, ANQGSEA. CDR3 sequence (DNA): TGCAGCGTTGATGGGTCGGGGAGACTAGCGGGCGATAAGGGCTCCTACAATGAGCAGTTCTTC. Its translation is CSVDGSGRLAGDKGSYNEQFF.

V is TRBV4-2 and J is TRBJ1-2; D ambiguous. V was cut by 0 bases and J by 4 bases, with 3 bases left in between. The germline CDR1 and CDR2 sequences are LGHNA and YNFKEQ. CDR3 length equals 12 residues. The CDR3: CASSQDLYGYTF. The CDR3 DNA follows: TGTGCCAGCAGCCAAGACCTCTATGGCTACACCTTC.

This rearrangement joins TRBV4-1 to TRBJ1-1; TRBD1 might be the D (5 bases). V dropped 3 bases and J dropped 4 bases, with 18 bases sitting between them. From germline, CDR1 is MGHRA and CDR2 YSYEKL. The CDR3 length is 16 residues. The CDR3 region is CASSHSPRDGATEAFF. For the CDR3, the DNA is TGCGCCAGCAGCCACAGCCCCCGGGACGGAGCCACTGAAGCTTTCTTT.

Regarding this clone: The sample carries other DNA sequences with the same CDR3. The V call is TRBV12-3 or TRBV12-4, the J call TRBJ2-7; unclear D gene. This CDR3 has 12 amino acids. V lost 6 bases and J 2 bases, leaving 8 bases between the germline ends. CDR3 in amino acids: CASSLETYEQYF. In DNA form, the CDR3 reads TGTGCCAGCAGCTTGGAAACCTACGAGCAGTACTTC.

A few counts support this clone. The chain links TRBV20-1 to TRBJ1-2; TRBD1 matches 8 bases. Germline V gives CDR1 DFQATT, CDR2 SNEGSKA (reference sequence). This CDR3 has 12 amino acids. The V gene end was trimmed by 3 bases and the J gene end by 4 bases; junction bases not matched to a gene: 1. The DNA of the CDR3 is TGCAGTGCTAGTGGGACAGGCTATGGCTACACCTTC. It is translated as CSASGTGYGYTF.

J is TRBJ2-7 and V is TRBV28; no clear D. The CDR3 is 15 residues long. V was pared by 7 bases and J by 2 bases, with 18 bases between. Germline V lookup: CDR1 MDHEN, CDR2 SYDVKM. CDR3 amino acids: CASKPPGPKPYEQYF. As DNA, the CDR3 is TGTGCCAGCAAACCCCCAGGACCCAAGCCCTACGAGCAGTACTTC.

The V gene is TRBV30, the J gene TRBJ2-5, with D unclear. The CDR3 spans 12 residues. CDR1 and CDR2 from the germline V gene are GTSNPN and SVGIG (reference sequence). Trimming stripped 3 bases from V and 5 bases from J, with 10 bases between. CDR3 protein: CAWRPSRETQYF. CDR3 bases: TGTGCCTGGAGACCCAGCCGGGAGACCCAGTACTTC.

This chain joins TRBV6-5 and TRBJ2-5; D is unclear. The germline CDR1 and CDR2 sequences are MNHEY and SVGAGI. This CDR3 region has 12 residues. The ends were cut back, 6 bases at V and 0 bases at J, with 5 bases in the middle. The CDR3 bases are TGTGCCAGCAGGGTAGACCAAGAGACCCAGTACTTC. The encoded protein is CASRVDQETQYF.

This chain joins TRBV28 and TRBJ1-1, with 10 bases lining up with TRBD1. V was pared by 7 bases and J by 5 bases, with 7 bases of the junction left unmatched. The CDR3 is 14 amino acids. Germline V lookup: CDR1 MDHEN, CDR2 SYDVKM. The CDR3 nucleotides read TGTGCCAGCACCAACGGGGGACAGGGGACTGAAGCTTTCTTT. This sequence encodes CASTNGGQGTEAFF. The whole variable domain, filled in from reference TRBV28 and TRBJ1-1, reads DVKVTQSSRYLVKRTGEKVFLECVQDMDHENMFWYRQDPGLGLRLIYFSYDVKMKEKGDIPEGYSVSREKKERFSLILESASTNQTSMYLCASTNGGQGTEAFFGQGTRLTVV.